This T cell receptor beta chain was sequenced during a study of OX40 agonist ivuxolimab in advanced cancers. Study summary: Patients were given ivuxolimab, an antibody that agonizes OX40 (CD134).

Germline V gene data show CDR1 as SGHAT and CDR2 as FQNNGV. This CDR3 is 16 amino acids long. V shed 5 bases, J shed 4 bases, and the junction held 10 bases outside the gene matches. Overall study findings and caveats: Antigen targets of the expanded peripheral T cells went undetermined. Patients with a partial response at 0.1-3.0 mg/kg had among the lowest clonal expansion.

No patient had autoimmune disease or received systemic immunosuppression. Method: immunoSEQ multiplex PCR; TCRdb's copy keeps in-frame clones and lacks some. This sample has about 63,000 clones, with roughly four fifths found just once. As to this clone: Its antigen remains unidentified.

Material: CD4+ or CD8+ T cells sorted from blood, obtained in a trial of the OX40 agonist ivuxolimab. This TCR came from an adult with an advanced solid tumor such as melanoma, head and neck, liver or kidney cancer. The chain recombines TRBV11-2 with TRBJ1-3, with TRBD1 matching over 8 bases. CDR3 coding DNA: TGTGCCAGCAGCCGTCGTGCGGACAGGGTGGGAAACACCATATATTTT. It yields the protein CASSRRADRVGNTIYF. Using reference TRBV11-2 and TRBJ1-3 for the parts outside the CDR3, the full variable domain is EAGVAQSPRYKIIEKRQSVAFWCNPISGHATLYWYQQILGQGPKLLIQFQNNGVVDDSQLPKDRFSAERLKGVDSTLKIQPAKLEDSAVYLCASSRRADRVGNTIYFGEGSWLTVV.